The following is a T cell receptor (beta chain) sequence with its context. These data originate in a study of control samples from healthy donors and cancer patients. Some clones are missing from TCRdb's copy, which holds only in-frame ones; the method was immunoSEQ multiplex PCR. The sample consists of fewer than 100,000 clones, roughly 78% of them appearing once. The CDR3 covers 14 residues. The V end was cut by 0 bases, the J end by 4 bases, with 10 bases between. Germline V gene lookup returns CDR1 SGHDT and CDR2 YYEEEE. This chain links TRBV5-6 with TRBJ1-2; perhaps TRBD1 as D (5 bases). The clonotype was recovered from an older woman in good health. The sequencing input was blood. CDR3: CASSLDGAGYGYTF. The CDR3 bases are TGTGCCAGCAGCTTGGACGGGGCCGGCTATGGCTACACCTTC.